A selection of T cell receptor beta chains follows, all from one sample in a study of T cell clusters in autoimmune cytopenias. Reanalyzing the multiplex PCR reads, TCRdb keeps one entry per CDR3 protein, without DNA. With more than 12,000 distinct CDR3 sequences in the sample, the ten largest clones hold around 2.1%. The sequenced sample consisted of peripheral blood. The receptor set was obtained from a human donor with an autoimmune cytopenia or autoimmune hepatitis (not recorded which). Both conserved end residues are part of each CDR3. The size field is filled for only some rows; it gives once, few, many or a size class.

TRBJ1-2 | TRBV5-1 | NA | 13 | CASSQGQPIDYTF
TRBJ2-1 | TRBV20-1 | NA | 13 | CSARDPSSLEQFF
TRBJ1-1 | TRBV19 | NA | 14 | CASRVERRNTEAFF
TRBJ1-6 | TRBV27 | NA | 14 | CASSLDRANSPLHF
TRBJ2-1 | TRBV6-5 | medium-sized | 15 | CASSFMASGNNEQFF
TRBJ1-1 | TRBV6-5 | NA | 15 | CASSYLPGENTEAFF
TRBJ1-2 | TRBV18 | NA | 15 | CASSSADRGNYGYTF
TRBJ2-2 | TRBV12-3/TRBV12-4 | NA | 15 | CASSLGRTGVRELFF
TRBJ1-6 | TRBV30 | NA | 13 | CAWRQGYNSPLHF
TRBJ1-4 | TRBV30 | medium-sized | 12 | CAWSGTGEKLFF
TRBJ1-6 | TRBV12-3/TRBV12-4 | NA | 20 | CASSYSLGGMGSSYNSPLHF
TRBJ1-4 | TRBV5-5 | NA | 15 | CASSWKQVMGEKLFF
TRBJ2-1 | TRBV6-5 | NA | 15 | CASSYQTSFYNEQFF
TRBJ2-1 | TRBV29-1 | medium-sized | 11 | CSVEVYNEQFF
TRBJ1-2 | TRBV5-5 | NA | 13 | CASSKGLTDGYTF
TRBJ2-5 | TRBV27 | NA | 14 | CASSLSDSQETQYF
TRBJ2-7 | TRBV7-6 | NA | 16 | CASSLRGTGNAHEQYF
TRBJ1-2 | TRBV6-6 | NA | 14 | CASSSPTGSVGYTF
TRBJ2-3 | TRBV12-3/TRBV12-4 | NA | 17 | CASSPVGAGGPADTQYF
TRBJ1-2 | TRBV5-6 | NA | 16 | CASSLRDRVVFYGYTF
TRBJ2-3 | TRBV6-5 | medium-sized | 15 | CASGEDLSSTDTQYF
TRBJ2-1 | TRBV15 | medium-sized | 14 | CATSSGGPYNEQFF
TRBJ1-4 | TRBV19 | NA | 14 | CASRLGGGGLKLFF
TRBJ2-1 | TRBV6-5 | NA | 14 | CASRRGQVGNEQFF
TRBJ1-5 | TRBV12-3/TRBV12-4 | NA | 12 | CASSLGNQPQHF
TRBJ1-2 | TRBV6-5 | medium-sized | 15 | CASSRDREPNYGYTF
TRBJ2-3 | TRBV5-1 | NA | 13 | CASSLYVTDTQYF
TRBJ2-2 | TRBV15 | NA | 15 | CATSADLLNTGELFF
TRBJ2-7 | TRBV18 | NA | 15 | CASSYSRAGVHEQYF
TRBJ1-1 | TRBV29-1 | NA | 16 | CSVGTRTTGAGAEAFF
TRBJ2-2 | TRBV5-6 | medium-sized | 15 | CASSLGQTNTGELFF
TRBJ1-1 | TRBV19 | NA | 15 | CASSPNPQGWTEAFF
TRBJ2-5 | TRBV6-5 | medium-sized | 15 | CASTDGAGGKETQYF
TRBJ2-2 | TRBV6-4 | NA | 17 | CASSDSMTGGVTGELFF
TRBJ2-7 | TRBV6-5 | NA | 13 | CASSYSGREEQYF
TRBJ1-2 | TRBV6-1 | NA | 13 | CASSEGFSYGYTF
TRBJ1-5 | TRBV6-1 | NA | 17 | CASSENSYGHSNQPQHF
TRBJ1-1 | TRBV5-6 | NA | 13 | CASSLTLSRRAFF
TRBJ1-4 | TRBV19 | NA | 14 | CASSIHDLGEKLFF
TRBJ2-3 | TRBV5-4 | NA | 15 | CASSLDTPRTDTQYF
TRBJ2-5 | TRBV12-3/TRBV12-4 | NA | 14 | CASSFRTGWETQYF
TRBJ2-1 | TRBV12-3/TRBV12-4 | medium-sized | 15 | CASSWSQGSNNEQFF
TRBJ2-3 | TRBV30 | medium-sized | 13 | CAWSGAATDTQYF
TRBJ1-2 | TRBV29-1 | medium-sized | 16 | CSVDQSQRGGWYGYTF
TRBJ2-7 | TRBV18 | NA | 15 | CASSPPGQGIHEQYF
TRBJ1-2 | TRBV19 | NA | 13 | CASWGETNYGYTF
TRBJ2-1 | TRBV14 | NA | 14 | CASSLEQGFVEQFF
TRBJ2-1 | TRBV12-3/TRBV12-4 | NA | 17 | CASSDRGGPISYNEQFF
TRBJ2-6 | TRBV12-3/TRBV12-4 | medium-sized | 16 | CASSHGQGAGANVLTF
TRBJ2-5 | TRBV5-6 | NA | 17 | CASSLRTSGINQETQYF
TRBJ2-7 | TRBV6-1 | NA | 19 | CASSEYHRGTAGRSYEQYF